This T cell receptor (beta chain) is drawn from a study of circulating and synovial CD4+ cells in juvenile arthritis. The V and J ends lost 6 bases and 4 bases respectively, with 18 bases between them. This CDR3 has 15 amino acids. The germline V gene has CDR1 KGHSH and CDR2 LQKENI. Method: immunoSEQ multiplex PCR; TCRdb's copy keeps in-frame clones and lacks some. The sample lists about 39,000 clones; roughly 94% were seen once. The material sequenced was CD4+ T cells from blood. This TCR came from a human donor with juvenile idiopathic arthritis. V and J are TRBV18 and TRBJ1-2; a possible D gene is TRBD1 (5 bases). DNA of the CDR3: TGTGCCAGCTCCTTGGAGGGGTCCACTGCCTATGGCTACACCTTC. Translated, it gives CASSLEGSTAYGYTF.